This T cell receptor (beta chain) comes out of a study of T cell responses to AZD1222 COVID-19 vaccine. Study context: Second-dose intervals of approximately 4 or approximately 12 weeks were pooled. Study-level points and caveats: Only five or six individuals given AZD1222 were seropositive at baseline. None of the repertoires were sampled until the peak T cell response had passed.

The table came from immunoSEQ multiplex PCR; TCRdb's copy has only in-frame clones and leaves some out. The sample shows 160,000 or so clones, around nine tenths of them seen only once. Points on this clone: Its antigen remains unknown.

The length of the CDR3 is 14 residues. Germline values: CDR1 MNHEY, CDR2 SMNVEV (reference sequence). The germline V and J ends were trimmed by 3 bases and 6 bases, with 12 bases remaining between them. The starting material was peripheral blood, obtained on day 0 of AZD1222 vaccination. The chain links TRBV27 to TRBJ1-5; the D is unclear. This sequence originates from an adult in good health. The CDR3: CASSLSVTSQPQHF. The CDR3 DNA reads TGTGCCAGCAGTTTGTCCGTAACCAGTCAGCCCCAGCATTTT.